The T cell receptor beta chain under discussion was sequenced for a study of beta chain features in type 1 diabetes. Study-wide results and caveats: Among patients with Type 1 diabetes, TCRB CDR3s were moderately but significantly shorter in every one of the four CD4+ subsets. A greater similarity of naive, central memory and Treg TCRB repertoires was seen among patients than among healthy donors.

The CDR3 runs to 14 residues. The germline V gene encodes CDR1 SGHRS and CDR2 YFSETQ. Trimming shortened V by 4 bases and J by 1 base, and 12 bases separated the two germline ends. Averaging roughly 0.12 L, one heparinised blood draw came from each individual donor. Expressed TCRB transcripts were sequenced after all isolated RNA was converted to cDNA. Average reads for naive, central memory and regulatory T cell samples were roughly 3.5 million. Sequencing was performed with immunoSEQ multiplex PCR; in TCRdb, only in-frame clones are kept and a portion is missing. The sample yields hundreds of thousands of clones, 15% to 20% seen once. A note on this clone: Its antigen remains unknown.

Specimen: naive CD4+ T cells from blood. The origin of this receptor is a young woman in good health. V is TRBV5-1 and J is TRBJ2-7; D is tentatively TRBD1 or TRBD2 (5 bases each). CDR3 amino acids: CASSQGTDSYEQYF. Here the CDR3 DNA reads TGCGCCAGCAGCCAAGGGACGGATTCCTACGAGCAGTACTTC.